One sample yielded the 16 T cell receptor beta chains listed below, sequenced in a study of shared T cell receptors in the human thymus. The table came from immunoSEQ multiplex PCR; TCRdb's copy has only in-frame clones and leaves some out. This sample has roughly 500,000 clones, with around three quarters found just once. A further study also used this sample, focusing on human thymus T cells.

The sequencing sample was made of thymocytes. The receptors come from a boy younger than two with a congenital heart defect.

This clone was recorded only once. The CDR3 DNA reads as TGTGCCAGCAGCTTAGCGCAGGGGGCGGATGACTGCGGTTATGGCTACACCTTC. This encodes CASSLAQGADDCGYGYTF. The rearrangement uses TRBV7-2 and TRBJ1-2, with 8 bases that match TRBD1. This CDR3 comprises 18 residues. Germline lookup yields CDR1 SGHTA and CDR2 FQGNSA. V gave up 0 bases and J gave up 5 bases; unmatched junction bases: 14.

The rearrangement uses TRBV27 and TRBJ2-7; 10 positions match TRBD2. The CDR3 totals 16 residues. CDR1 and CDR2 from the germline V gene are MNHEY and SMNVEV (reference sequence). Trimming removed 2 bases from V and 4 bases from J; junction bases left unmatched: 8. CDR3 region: CASSLDSGRAWYEQYF. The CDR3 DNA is TGTGCCAGCAGTTTAGACAGCGGGAGGGCCTGGTACGAGCAGTACTTC.

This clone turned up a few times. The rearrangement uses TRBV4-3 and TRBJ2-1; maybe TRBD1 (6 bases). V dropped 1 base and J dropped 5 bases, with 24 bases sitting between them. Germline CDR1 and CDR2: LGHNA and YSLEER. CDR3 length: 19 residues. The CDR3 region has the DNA TGCGCCAGCAGCCAAGTACAGGGAAAACGGCCGGAGGACAACAATGAGCAGTTCTTC. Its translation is CASSQVQGKRPEDNNEQFF.

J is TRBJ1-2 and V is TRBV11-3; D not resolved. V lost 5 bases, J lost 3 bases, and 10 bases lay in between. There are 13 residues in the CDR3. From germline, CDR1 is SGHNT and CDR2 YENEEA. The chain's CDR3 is CASSTPGDYGYTF. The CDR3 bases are TGTGCCAGCAGCACACCCGGGGACTATGGCTACACCTTC. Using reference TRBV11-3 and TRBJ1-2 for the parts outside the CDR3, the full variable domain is EAGVVQSPRYKIIEKKQPVAFWCNPISGHNTLYWYLQNLGQGPELLIRYENEEAVDDSQLPKDRFSAERLKGVDSTLKIQPAELGDSAVYLCASSTPGDYGYTFGSGTRLTVV.

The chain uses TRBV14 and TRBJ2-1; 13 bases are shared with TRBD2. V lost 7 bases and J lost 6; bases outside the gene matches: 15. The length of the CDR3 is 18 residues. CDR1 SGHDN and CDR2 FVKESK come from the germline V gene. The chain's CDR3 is CASTSSRTSGRTANEQFF. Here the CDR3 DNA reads TGTGCCAGCACCTCCTCGAGGACTAGCGGGAGAACGGCCAATGAGCAGTTCTTC.

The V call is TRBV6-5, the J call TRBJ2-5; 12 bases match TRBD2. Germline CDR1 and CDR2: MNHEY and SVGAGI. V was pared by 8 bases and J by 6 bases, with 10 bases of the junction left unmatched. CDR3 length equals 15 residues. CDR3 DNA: TGTGCCAGCGTAGCGACTAGCGGGAGAATGCAGACCCAGTACTTC. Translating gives CASVATSGRMQTQYF.

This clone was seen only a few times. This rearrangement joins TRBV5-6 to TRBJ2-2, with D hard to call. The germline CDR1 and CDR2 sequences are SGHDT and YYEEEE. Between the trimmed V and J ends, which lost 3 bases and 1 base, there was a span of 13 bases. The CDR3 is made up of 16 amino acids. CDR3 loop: CASSSHGYQNTGELFF. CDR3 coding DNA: TGTGCCAGCAGCTCCCACGGTTACCAGAACACCGGGGAGCTGTTTTTT.

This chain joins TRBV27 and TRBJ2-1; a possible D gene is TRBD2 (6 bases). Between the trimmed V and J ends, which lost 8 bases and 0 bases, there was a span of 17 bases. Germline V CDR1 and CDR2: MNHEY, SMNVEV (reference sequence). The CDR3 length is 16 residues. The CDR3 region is CASFLQAGSSYNEQFF. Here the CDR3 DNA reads TGTGCCAGCTTCCTCCAGGCGGGAAGCTCCTACAATGAGCAGTTCTTC.

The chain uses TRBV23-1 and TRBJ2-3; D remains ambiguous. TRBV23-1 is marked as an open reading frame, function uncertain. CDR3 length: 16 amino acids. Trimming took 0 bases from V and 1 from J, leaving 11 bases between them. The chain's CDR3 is CASSQSVGRCTDTQYF. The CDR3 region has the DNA TGCGCCAGCAGTCAATCGGTGGGCAGGTGCACAGATACGCAGTATTTT.

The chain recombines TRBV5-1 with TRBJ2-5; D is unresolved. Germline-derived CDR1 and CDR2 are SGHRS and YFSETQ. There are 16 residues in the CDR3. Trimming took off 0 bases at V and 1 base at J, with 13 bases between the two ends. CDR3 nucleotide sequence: TGCGCCAGCAGCTTGGATCTAACCGTGATCCAAGAGACCCAGTACTTC. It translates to CASSLDLTVIQETQYF.

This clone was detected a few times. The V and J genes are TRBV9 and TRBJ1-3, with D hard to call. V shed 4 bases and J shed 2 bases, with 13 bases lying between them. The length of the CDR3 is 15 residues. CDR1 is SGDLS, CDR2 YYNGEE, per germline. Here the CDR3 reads CASSTPLGAGNTIYF. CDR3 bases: TGTGCCAGCAGCACCCCGCTCGGGGCTGGAAACACCATATATTTT.

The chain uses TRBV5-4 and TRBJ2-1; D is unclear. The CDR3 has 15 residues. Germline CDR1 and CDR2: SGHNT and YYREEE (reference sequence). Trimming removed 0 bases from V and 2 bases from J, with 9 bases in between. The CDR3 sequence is CASSLDPGPYNEQFF. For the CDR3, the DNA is TGTGCCAGCAGCTTGGACCCGGGTCCCTACAATGAGCAGTTCTTC.

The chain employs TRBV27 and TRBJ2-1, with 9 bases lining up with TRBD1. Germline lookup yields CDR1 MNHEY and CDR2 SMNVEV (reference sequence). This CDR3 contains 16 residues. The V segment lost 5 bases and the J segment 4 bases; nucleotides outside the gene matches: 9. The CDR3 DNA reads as TGTGCCAGCAGTAGGTTTTGGGGACAGGGATACAATGAGCAGTTCTTC. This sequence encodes CASSRFWGQGYNEQFF.

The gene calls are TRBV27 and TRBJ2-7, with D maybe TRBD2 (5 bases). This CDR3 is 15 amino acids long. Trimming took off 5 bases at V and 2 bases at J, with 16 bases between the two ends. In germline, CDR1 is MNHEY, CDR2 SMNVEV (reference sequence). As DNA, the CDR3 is TGTGCCAGCAGTCAGAACCCCAGCGGAACCTACGAGCAGTACTTC. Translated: CASSQNPSGTYEQYF.

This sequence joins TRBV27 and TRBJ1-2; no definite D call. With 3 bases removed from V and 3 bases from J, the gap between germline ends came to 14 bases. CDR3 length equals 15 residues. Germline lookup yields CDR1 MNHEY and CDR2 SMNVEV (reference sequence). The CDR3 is CASSLGSPRDYGYTF. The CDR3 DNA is TGTGCCAGCAGTTTGGGGAGCCCTAGGGACTATGGCTACACCTTC.

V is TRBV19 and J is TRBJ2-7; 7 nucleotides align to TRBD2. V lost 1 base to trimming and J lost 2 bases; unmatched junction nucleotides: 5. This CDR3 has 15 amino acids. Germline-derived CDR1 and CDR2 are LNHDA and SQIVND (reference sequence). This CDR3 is CASSIGPAGAYEQYF. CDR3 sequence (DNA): TGTGCCAGTAGTATAGGCCCGGCGGGAGCCTACGAGCAGTACTTC. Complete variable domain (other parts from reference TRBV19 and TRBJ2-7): DGGITQSPKYLFRKEGQNVTLSCEQNLNHDAMYWYRQDPGQGLRLIYYSQIVNDFQKGDIAEGYSVSREKKESFPLTVTSAQKNPTAFYLCASSIGPAGAYEQYFGPGTRLTVT.